A single T cell receptor beta chain is shown here with its context. Its antigen is undetermined. Germline loops: CDR1 ENHRY, CDR2 SYGVKD. Trimming removed 4 bases at V and 0 bases at J, with 13 bases between. This CDR3 region has 15 residues. The data are from a study of cytomegalovirus exposure and HLA in healthy donors. Study-level findings and limits: Some segments of the V type, notably TRBV6-2 and TRBV6-3, were excluded as indistinguishable. CMV serostatus was the sole immune exposure information available.

PCR primers comprised 60 Vbeta and 13 Jbeta primers. Repertoires were generated with immunoSEQ multiplex PCR, while TCRdb's copy carries only in-frame clones and drops some. The top ten clones hold roughly 10% of a sample with 120,000 or so clones, less than 80% of them seen once. V and J are TRBV10-3 and TRBJ2-7; maybe TRBD2 (6 bases). Sequencing input: PBMCs. This TCR derives from a woman aged 45 to 65 in good health and CMV-seropositive. CDR3 sequence: CAISGGGGSSYEQYF. The DNA for the CDR3 is TGTGCCATCAGTGGGGGTGGGGGGAGCTCCTACGAGCAGTACTTC.